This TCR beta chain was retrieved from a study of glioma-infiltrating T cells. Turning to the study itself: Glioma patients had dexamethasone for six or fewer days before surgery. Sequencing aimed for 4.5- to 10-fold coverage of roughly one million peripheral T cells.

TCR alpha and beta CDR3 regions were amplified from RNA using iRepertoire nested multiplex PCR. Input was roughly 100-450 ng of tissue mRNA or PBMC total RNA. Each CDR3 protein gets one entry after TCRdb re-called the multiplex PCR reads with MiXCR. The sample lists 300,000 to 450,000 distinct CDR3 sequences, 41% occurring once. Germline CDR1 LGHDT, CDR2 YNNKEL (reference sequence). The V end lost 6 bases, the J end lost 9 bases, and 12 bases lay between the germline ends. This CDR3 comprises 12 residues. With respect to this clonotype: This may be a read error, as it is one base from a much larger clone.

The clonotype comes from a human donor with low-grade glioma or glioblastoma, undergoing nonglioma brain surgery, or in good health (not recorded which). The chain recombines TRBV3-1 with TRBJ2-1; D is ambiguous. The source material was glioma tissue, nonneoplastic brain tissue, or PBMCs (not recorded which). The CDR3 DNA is TGTGCCAGCAGTGAACAAAGAGGTGAGCAGTTCTTC. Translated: CASSEQRGEQFF.